The T cell receptor beta chain described here comes from a study of regulatory T cells in long-lasting Graves disease. V was clipped by 2 bases and J by 0 bases; unmatched bases: 3. Germline CDR1 MNHEY, CDR2 SVGAGI. The CDR3 totals 15 residues. This clonotype was seen repeatedly, ten times or more. Time point described: newly diagnosed GD, antithyroid drugs for less than 3 months. TCR sequences were obtained from RNA taken from PBMCs. Relying on iRepertoire HTBI primers and Arm-PCR of CDR3 regions, the team built TCR beta libraries. Via MiXCR, TCRdb re-called the multiplex PCR reads, giving one row per CDR3 protein. Among roughly 500,000 distinct CDR3 sequences, about 15% were seen once, and the ten largest hold around a sixth. These data were also reused for a study on T cells in Graves' hyperthyroidism and ophthalmopathy. As reported in that work: Every diagnosis used clinical symptoms, serum thyroxine and TRAb, thyroid ultrasound and orbital computed tomography.

Specimen: peripheral blood mononuclear cells (PBMCs), collected at new diagnosis, from a patient treated with antithyroid drugs. The chain links TRBV6-5 to TRBJ2-7, with 8 bases fitting TRBD1. This receptor was identified in a woman aged 45-60 years with Graves disease. CDR3 loop: CASSYRTGISYEQYF. The DNA for the CDR3 is TGTGCCAGCAGTTACAGGACAGGGATCTCCTACGAGCAGTACTTC.